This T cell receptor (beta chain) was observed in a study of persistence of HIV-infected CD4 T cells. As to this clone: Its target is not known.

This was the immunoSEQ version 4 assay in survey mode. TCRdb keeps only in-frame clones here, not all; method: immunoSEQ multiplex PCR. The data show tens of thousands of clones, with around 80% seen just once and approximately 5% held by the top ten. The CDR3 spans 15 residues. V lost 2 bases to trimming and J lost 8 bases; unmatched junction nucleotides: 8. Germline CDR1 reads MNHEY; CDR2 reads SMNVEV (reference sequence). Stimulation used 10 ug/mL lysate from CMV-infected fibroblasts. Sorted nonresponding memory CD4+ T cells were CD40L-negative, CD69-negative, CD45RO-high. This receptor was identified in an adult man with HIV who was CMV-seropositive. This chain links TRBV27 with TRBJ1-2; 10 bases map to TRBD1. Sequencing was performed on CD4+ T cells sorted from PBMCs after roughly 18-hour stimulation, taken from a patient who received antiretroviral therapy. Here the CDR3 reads CASSLTTGGARGYTF. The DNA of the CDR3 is TGTGCCAGCAGTTTAACGACAGGGGGCGCGCGGGGCTACACCTTC.